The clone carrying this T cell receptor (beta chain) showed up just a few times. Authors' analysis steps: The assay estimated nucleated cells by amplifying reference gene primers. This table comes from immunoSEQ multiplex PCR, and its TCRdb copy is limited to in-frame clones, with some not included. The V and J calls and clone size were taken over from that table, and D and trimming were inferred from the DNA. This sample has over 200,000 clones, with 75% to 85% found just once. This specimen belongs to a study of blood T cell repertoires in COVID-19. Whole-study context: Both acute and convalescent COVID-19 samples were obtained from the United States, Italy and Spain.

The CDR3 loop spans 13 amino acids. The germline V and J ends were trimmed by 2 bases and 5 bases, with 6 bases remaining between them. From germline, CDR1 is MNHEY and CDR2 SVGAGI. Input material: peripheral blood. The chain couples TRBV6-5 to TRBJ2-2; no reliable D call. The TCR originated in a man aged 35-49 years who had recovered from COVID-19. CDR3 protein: CASSYPSTGELFF. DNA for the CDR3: TGTGCCAGCAGTTACCCGAGTACCGGGGAGCTGTTTTTT.